This entry features one T cell receptor (beta chain) sequence. TCRdb itself ran the reads through MiXCR, one entry per CDR3 protein. The repertoire consists of a few hundred thousand distinct CDR3 sequences, with about 25% occurring once and the leading ten covering about 13%. These data belong to a study of T cell repertoires in cytomegalovirus infection. The CDR3 loop spans 12 amino acids. Germline-derived CDR1 and CDR2 are KGHSH and LQKENI. V was clipped by 4 bases and J by 8 bases, with 8 bases between them. This receptor was obtained from a human donor in good health (CMV status not recorded). Some clones in this sample may be carry-over from other donors' samples. The chain links TRBV18 to TRBJ1-4; no clear D. Sequences were obtained from PBMCs. CDR3 sequence (DNA): TGTGCCAGCTCACAGGTCGACGAAAAACTGTTTTTT. As protein: CASSQVDEKLFF. The whole variable domain, remainder taken from reference TRBV18 and TRBJ1-4, is NAGVMQNPRHLVRRRGQEARLRCSPMKGHSHVYWYRQLPEEGLKFMVYLQKENIIDESGMPKERFSAEFPKEGPSILRIQQVVRGDSAAYFCASSQVDEKLFFGSGTQLSVL.